This is a list of T cell receptor beta chains from one sample in a study of regulatory dendritic cells for organ transplantation. Some clones are missing from TCRdb's copy, which holds only in-frame ones; the method was immunoSEQ multiplex PCR. Of around 19,000 clones in the sample, roughly 80% were seen once. These TCRs are of unknown antigen specificity. Material: memory CD4+ T cells from blood cultured with regulatory dendritic cells. Source of these receptors: a human donor in good health. CDR3s include the opening cysteine and the closing phenylalanine or tryptophan. Fields, in order: J gene, clone size, D gene, V gene, CDR3 protein, CDR3 DNA. The D gene is left open where the match is weak. Clone size is given for some rows only: seen once, a few or many times, or a class if the clone is expanded.

TRBJ1-1 NA NA TRBV6-6 CASSLNRDTEAFF TGTGCCAGCAGTTTAAATAGGGACACTGAAGCTTTCTTT
TRBJ2-3 NA TRBD2 TRBV4-3 CASSRASGRFTDTQYF TGCGCCAGCAGCCGAGCCAGCGGGAGGTTCACAGATACGCAGTATTTT
TRBJ2-3 NA TRBD2 TRBV29-1 CSVAGGEDTQYF TGCAGCGTTGCCGGGGGGGAAGATACGCAGTATTTT
TRBJ2-6 NA NA TRBV6-1 CASSSDGSGANVLTF TGTGCCAGCAGCTCAGACGGCTCTGGGGCCAACGTCCTGACTTTC
TRBJ2-3 NA NA TRBV20-1 CSAEGEDTQYF TGCAGTGCGGAGGGTGAGGATACGCAGTATTTT
TRBJ1-5 few NA TRBV19 CASSIMGNQPQHF TGTGCCAGTAGTATTATGGGGAATCAGCCCCAGCATTTT
TRBJ1-5 once NA TRBV6-5 CASSYMGGSIQPQHF TGTGCCAGCAGTTACATGGGGGGCTCGATTCAGCCCCAGCATTTT
TRBJ2-1 NA TRBD2 TRBV30 CAWSGRRGDNEQFF TGTGCCTGGAGTGGCCGGCGGGGGGACAATGAGCAGTTCTTC
TRBJ1-5 NA TRBD1 TRBV28 CASSSSGTGGGNQPQHF TGTGCCAGCAGTTCATCCGGGACAGGTGGCGGCAATCAGCCCCAGCATTTT
TRBJ1-1 NA NA TRBV11-3 CASSFQGGNEAFF TGTGCCAGCAGCTTTCAGGGTGGCAATGAAGCTTTCTTT
TRBJ1-2 once NA TRBV30 CAWIDRTEINYGYTF TGTGCCTGGATTGATAGGACAGAGATTAACTATGGCTACACCTTC
TRBJ2-3 NA NA TRBV10-3 CAIRPSARTDTQYF TGTGCCATCAGGCCTAGCGCACGCACAGATACGCAGTATTTT
TRBJ2-4 NA NA TRBV28 CASSRQGRGSF TGTGCCAGCAGTAGACAGGGGCGGGGGAGCTTC
TRBJ2-4 NA TRBD2 TRBV27 CASSLSPNVLAGGGNIQYF TGTGCCAGCAGTTTAAGCCCCAATGTACTAGCGGGGGGGGGAAACATTCAGTACTTC
TRBJ2-7 NA NA TRBV10-1 CASSVRQAPSYEQYF TGCGCCAGCAGTGTCCGACAGGCTCCATCCTACGAGCAGTACTTC
TRBJ2-1 once TRBD1 TRBV6-6 CASSYRDRGNEQFF TGTGCCAGCAGTTACCGGGACAGGGGCAATGAGCAGTTCTTC
TRBJ2-3 NA NA TRBV11-2 CASSLRQDTQYF TGTGCCAGCAGCTTAAGGCAAGATACGCAGTATTTT
TRBJ1-2 NA NA TRBV28 CASSWDTGYTF TGTGCCAGCAGTTGGGACACTGGCTACACCTTC
TRBJ2-2 NA NA TRBV7-6 CASSPTFVWGRNTGELFF TGTGCCAGCAGCCCCACCTTTGTTTGGGGGAGGAACACCGGGGAGCTGTTTTTT
TRBJ2-3 NA NA TRBV6-1 CASGARDAATDTQYF TGTGCCAGCGGGGCCAGGGATGCGGCCACAGATACGCAGTATTTT
TRBJ1-1 NA NA TRBV27 CATWSRGLLAAEAFF TGTGCCACCTGGTCGCGGGGGCTACTAGCGGCTGAAGCTTTCTTT
TRBJ2-1 NA NA TRBV4-3 CASSQVGSGAGLFF NA
TRBJ1-5 NA NA TRBV5-6 CASSTRAAVGPQHF TGTGCCAGCAGTACTCGGGCAGCCGTAGGGCCCCAGCATTTT
TRBJ2-5 NA TRBD2 TRBV6-5 CAISRGRWETQYF TGTGCCATTTCACGCGGGAGGTGGGAGACCCAGTACTTC
TRBJ1-2 NA NA TRBV4-1 CASSPILKRDGYTF TGCGCCAGCAGCCCAATACTCAAAAGGGATGGCTACACCTTC
TRBJ1-3 NA NA TRBV6-1 CASTTDYSGNTIYF TGTGCCAGCACGACCGATTACTCTGGAAACACCATATATTTT
TRBJ2-5 NA TRBD2 TRBV9 CASSVDGQRGAILETQYF TGTGCCAGCAGCGTAGACGGGCAGCGGGGAGCGATCCTCGAGACCCAGTACTTC
TRBJ1-4 NA NA TRBV28 CASSTTRGNEKLFF TGTGCCAGCAGTACAACACGAGGTAATGAAAAACTGTTTTTT
TRBJ2-3 NA TRBD1 TRBV5-4 CASSHRGNGDTQYF TGTGCCAGCAGCCACAGGGGCAATGGAGATACGCAGTATTTT
TRBJ2-1 NA NA TRBV19 CASSMSRGPYNEQFF TGTGCCAGTAGTATGTCCAGGGGACCCTACAATGAGCAGTTCTTC
TRBJ1-4 NA NA TRBV7-2 CASSPRRRGLDEKLFF TGTGCCAGCAGCCCTCGGAGGCGGGGATTAGATGAAAAACTGTTTTTT
TRBJ2-7 NA TRBD1 TRBV9 CASSVGDRNSGEQYF TGTGCCAGCAGCGTAGGGGACAGAAATTCTGGGGAGCAGTACTTC
TRBJ2-1 few TRBD1 TRBV4-2 CASSQALGQGNNEQFF TGTGCCAGCAGCCAAGCCCTGGGACAGGGCAACAATGAGCAGTTCTTC
TRBJ2-5 NA NA TRBV6-1 CASSALLGQMSETQYF TGTGCCAGCAGTGCCCTCTTGGGCCAAATGTCGGAGACCCAGTACTTC
TRBJ1-1 NA NA TRBV15 CATSRERGALGEAFF TGTGCCACCAGCAGAGAGAGGGGGGCGCTGGGTGAAGCTTTCTTT
TRBJ2-3 NA NA TRBV19 CASRSWGSTDTQYF TGTGCCAGTAGGTCTTGGGGGAGCACAGATACGCAGTATTTT
TRBJ2-1 NA TRBD2 TRBV7-7 CASSLALAGYNEQFF TGTGCTAGCAGCTTAGCACTAGCGGGGTACAATGAGCAGTTCTTC
TRBJ1-3 NA TRBD1 TRBV19 CASGGQSNTIYF TGTGCCAGCGGGGGACAGTCAAACACCATATATTTT
TRBJ2-5 NA TRBD1 TRBV27 CASSSGQYEETQYF TGTGCCAGCAGTTCGGGACAGTATGAGGAGACCCAGTACTTC
TRBJ2-5 once NA TRBV6-1 CAIRSTYQETQYF TGTGCCATCAGGAGCACGTACCAAGAGACCCAGTACTTC
TRBJ2-3 once NA TRBV7-2 CASPWGFRSPDTQYF TGTGCCAGTCCTTGGGGGTTTAGATCCCCAGATACGCAGTATTTT
TRBJ1-2 NA TRBD1 TRBV7-2 CASSLAFDRETSYGYTF TGTGCCAGCAGCTTAGCATTTGACAGGGAGACCAGCTATGGCTACACCTTC
TRBJ2-1 NA TRBD1 TRBV27 CASSLFAVSLGTGVYNEQFF TGTGCCAGCAGTTTATTTGCCGTGTCTCTTGGGACAGGGGTATACAATGAGCAGTTCTTC
TRBJ1-1 NA NA TRBV7-9 CASSLGAGWNTEAFF TGTGCCAGCAGCTTAGGGGCAGGATGGAACACTGAAGCTTTCTTT
TRBJ2-5 few NA TRBV4-2 CASSQVGSSSLQETQYF TGTGCCAGCAGCCAAGTAGGGAGTTCGTCCCTACAAGAGACCCAGTACTTC
TRBJ2-1 NA TRBD1 TRBV6-6 CASSTQGASYNEQFF TGTGCCAGCAGTACCCAGGGGGCCTCCTACAATGAGCAGTTCTTC
TRBJ2-5 NA NA TRBV6-1 CASADPTWTQYF TGTGCCAGCGCCGACCCCACGTGGACCCAGTACTTC
TRBJ2-2 NA NA TRBV6-5 CASSYSTWAAGELFF TGTGCCAGCAGTTACTCGACTTGGGCCGCCGGGGAGCTGTTTTTT
TRBJ2-3 NA TRBD2 TRBV7-3 CASSGPGPRGSTQYF TGTGCCAGCAGCGGCCCCGGCCCCCGCGGGAGTACGCAGTATTTT
TRBJ2-7 NA TRBD2 TRBV7-2 CASSLAVAGIEQYF TGTGCCAGCAGCTTAGCAGTAGCGGGGATCGAGCAGTACTTC
TRBJ1-2 NA NA TRBV5-4 CASSLFRDNLYGYTF TGTGCCAGCAGCTTGTTTCGGGACAACCTCTATGGCTACACCTTC
TRBJ2-5 NA TRBD1 TRBV2 CASRDPTGEETQYF TGTGCCAGCAGAGACCCTACAGGGGAAGAGACCCAGTACTTC
TRBJ2-3 NA TRBD2 TRBV30 CAWTSGRTDTQYF TGTGCCTGGACTAGCGGGAGGACAGATACGCAGTATTTT
TRBJ2-3 NA TRBD2 TRBV7-6 CASSPRLAGGTDTQYF TGTGCCAGCAGCCCCAGACTAGCGGGGGGGACAGATACGCAGTATTTT
TRBJ2-1 NA TRBD2 TRBV18 CASSQVWTSGRAIQSDEQFF TGTGCCAGCTCACAAGTCTGGACTAGCGGGAGGGCTATCCAGAGTGATGAGCAGTTCTTC
TRBJ2-2 few NA TRBV7-2 CASSYWGRGDTGELFF TGTGCCAGCAGCTATTGGGGACGCGGGGACACCGGGGAGCTGTTTTTT